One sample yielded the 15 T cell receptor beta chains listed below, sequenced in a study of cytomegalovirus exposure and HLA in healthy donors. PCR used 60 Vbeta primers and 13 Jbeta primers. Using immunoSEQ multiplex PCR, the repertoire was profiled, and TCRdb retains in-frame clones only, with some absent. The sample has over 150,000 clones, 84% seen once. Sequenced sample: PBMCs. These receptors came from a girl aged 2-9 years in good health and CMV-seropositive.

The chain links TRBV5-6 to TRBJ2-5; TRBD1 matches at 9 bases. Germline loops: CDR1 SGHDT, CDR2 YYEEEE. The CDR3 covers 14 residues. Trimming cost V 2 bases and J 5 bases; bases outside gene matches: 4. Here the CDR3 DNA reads TGTGCCAGCAGCTTTACAGGGGGCCACGAGACCCAGTACTTC. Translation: CASSFTGGHETQYF.

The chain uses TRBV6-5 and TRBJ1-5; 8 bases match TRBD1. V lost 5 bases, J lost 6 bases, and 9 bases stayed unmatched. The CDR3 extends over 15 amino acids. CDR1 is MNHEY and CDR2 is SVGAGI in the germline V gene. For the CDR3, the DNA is TGTGCCAGCAGTACAGGACAGGGTCGGGGTCAGCCCCAGCATTTT. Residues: CASSTGQGRGQPQHF.

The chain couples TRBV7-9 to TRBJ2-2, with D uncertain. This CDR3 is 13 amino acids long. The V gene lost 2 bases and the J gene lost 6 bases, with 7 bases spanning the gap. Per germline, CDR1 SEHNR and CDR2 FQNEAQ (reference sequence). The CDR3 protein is CASSLIQAGELFF. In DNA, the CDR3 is TGTGCCAGCAGCTTAATCCAGGCCGGGGAGCTGTTTTTT. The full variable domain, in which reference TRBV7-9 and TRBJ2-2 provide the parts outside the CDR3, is DTGVSQNPRHKITKRGQNVTFRCDPISEHNRLYWYRQTLGQGPEFLTYFQNEAQLEKSRLLSDRFSAERPKGSFSTLEIQRTEQGDSAMYLCASSLIQAGELFFGEGSRLTVL.

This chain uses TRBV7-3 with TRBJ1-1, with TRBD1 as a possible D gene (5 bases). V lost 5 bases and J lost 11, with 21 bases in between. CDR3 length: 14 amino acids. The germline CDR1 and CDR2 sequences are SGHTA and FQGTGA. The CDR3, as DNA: TGTGCCAGCAGCCCCCACAACGCCGCAGGGTATGCTTTCTTT. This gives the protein CASSPHNAAGYAFF. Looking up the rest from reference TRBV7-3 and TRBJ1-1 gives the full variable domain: GAGVSQTPSNKVTEKGKYVELRCDPISGHTALYWYRQSLGQGPEFLIYFQGTGAADDSGLPNDRFFAVRPEGSVSTLKIQRTERGDSAVYLCASSPHNAAGYAFFGQGTRLTVV.

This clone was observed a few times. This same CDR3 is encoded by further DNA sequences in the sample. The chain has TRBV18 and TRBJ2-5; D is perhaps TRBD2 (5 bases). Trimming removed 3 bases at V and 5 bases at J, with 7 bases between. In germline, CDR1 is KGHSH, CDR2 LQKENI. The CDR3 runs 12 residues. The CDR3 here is CASSPREETQYF. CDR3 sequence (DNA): TGTGCCAGCTCACCGAGGGAGGAGACCCAGTACTTC. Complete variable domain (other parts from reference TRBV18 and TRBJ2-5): NAGVMQNPRHLVRRRGQEARLRCSPMKGHSHVYWYRQLPEEGLKFMVYLQKENIIDESGMPKERFSAEFPKEGPSILRIQQVVRGDSAAYFCASSPREETQYFGPGTRLLVL.

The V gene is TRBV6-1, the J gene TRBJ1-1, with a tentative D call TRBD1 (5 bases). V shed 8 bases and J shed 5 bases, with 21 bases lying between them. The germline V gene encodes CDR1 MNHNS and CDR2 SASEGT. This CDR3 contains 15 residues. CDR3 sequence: CASPSGVGWETEAFF. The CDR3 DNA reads TGTGCCAGCCCCTCGGGGGTAGGGTGGGAGACTGAAGCTTTCTTT.

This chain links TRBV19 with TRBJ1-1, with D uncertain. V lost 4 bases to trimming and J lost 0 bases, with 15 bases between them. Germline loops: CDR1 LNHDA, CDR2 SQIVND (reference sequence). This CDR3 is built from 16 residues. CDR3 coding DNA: TGTGCCAGTAGTAAAGACTGGGAGGGATTGAACACTGAAGCTTTCTTT. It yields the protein CASSKDWEGLNTEAFF. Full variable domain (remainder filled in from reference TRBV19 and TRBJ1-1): DGGITQSPKYLFRKEGQNVTLSCEQNLNHDAMYWYRQDPGQGLRLIYYSQIVNDFQKGDIAEGYSVSREKKESFPLTVTSAQKNPTAFYLCASSKDWEGLNTEAFFGQGTRLTVV.

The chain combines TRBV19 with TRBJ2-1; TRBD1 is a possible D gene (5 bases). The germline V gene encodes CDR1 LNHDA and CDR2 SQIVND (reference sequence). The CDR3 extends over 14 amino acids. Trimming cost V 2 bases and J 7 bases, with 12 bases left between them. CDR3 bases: TGTGCCAGTAGTATATGGGGTAAGGGGAATGAGCAGTTCTTC. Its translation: CASSIWGKGNEQFF.

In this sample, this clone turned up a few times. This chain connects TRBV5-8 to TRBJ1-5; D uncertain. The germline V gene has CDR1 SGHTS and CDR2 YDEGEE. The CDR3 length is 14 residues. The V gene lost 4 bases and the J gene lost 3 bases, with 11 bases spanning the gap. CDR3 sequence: CASSGGYLNQPQHF. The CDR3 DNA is TGTGCCAGCAGCGGCGGCTATCTCAATCAGCCCCAGCATTTT.

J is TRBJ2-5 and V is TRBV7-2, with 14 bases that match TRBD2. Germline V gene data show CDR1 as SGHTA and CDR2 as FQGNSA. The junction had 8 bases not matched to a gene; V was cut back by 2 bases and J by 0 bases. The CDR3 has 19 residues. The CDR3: CASSLLRTSGRTDQETQYF. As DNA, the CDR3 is TGTGCCAGCAGCTTACTTCGGACTAGCGGGAGGACCGACCAAGAGACCCAGTACTTC.

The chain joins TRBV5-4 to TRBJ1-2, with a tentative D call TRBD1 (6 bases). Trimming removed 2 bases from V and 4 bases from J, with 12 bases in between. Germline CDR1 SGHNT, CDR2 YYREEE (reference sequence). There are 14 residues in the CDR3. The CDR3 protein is CASSLARGPYGYTF. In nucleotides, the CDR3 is TGTGCCAGCAGCTTAGCCAGGGGCCCCTATGGCTACACCTTC.

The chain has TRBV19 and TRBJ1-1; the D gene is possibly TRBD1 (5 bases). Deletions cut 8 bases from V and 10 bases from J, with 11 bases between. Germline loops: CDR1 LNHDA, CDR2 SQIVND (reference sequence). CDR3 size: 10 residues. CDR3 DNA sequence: TGTGCCAGTGATCTGGGGCCAGCTTTCTTT. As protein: CASDLGPAFF.

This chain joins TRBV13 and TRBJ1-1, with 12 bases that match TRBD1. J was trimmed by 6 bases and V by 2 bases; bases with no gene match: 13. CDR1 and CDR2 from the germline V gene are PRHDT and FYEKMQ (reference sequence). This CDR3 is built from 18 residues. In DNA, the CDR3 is TGTGCCAGCAGCTTATTTAGGGGGACAGGGGGCCGGGTCTCTGAAGCTTTCTTT. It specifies CASSLFRGTGGRVSEAFF.

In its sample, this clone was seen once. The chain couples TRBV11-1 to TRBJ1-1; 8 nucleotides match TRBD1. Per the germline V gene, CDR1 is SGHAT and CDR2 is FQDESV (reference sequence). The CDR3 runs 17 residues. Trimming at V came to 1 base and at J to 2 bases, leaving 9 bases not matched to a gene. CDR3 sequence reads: CASSLVSFTGGNTEAFF. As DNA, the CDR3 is TGTGCCAGCAGCTTAGTTTCTTTTACAGGGGGAAACACTGAAGCTTTCTTT.

For the CDR3, the DNA is TGTGCCAGCAGTGAATTGGGGACAGTAAACATTCAGTACTTC. It codes for CASSELGTVNIQYF. The rearrangement uses TRBV6-5 and TRBJ2-4; 7 bases map to TRBD1. V was pared by 5 bases and J by 6 bases, with 7 bases of the junction left unmatched. The CDR3 extends over 14 amino acids. The germline CDR1 and CDR2 sequences are MNHEY and SVGAGI.